The rows below give T cell receptor beta chains drawn from one sample of a study of cytomegalovirus exposure and HLA in healthy donors. Sequenced by immunoSEQ multiplex PCR; TCRdb stores in-frame clones only, minus some. The sample shows some 140,000 clones, around 80% of them seen only once. The sequencing input was PBMCs. All receptors come from a woman aged 35 to 49 in good health and CMV-seronegative. Each CDR3 is given with its conserved first and last residue. The order of the fields is D gene, J gene, V gene, clone size, CDR3 protein, CDR3 DNA. A D gene is named only where the DNA matches it firmly. Clone size, where shown, is once, few, many, or a class for clones that have expanded.

d_call: .; j_call: TRBJ1-1; v_call: TRBV6-5; clone_size: .; cdr3_aa: CASKFYRVRRTEAFF; cdr3_nt: TGTGCCAGCAAATTTTACAGGGTAAGGAGGACTGAAGCTTTCTTT
d_call: .; j_call: TRBJ2-1; v_call: TRBV5-6; clone_size: .; cdr3_aa: CASSLLRGTYNEQFF; cdr3_nt: TGTGCCAGCAGCTTGTTGCGGGGAACCTACAATGAGCAGTTCTTC
d_call: .; j_call: TRBJ2-2; v_call: TRBV7-7; clone_size: .; cdr3_aa: CASSLGSGTGELFF; cdr3_nt: TGTGCTAGCAGCTTAGGTTCGGGAACCGGGGAGCTGTTTTTT
d_call: TRBD1; j_call: TRBJ1-5; v_call: TRBV7-9; clone_size: .; cdr3_aa: CASSRTGQGRQPQHF; cdr3_nt: TGTGCCAGCAGCCGAACTGGACAGGGTCGGCAGCCCCAGCATTTT
d_call: TRBD2; j_call: TRBJ2-5; v_call: TRBV27; clone_size: .; cdr3_aa: CASSSILGGVQETQYF; cdr3_nt: TGTGCCAGCAGTTCCATCCTCGGGGGGGTCCAAGAGACCCAGTACTTC
d_call: .; j_call: TRBJ1-4; v_call: TRBV5-1; clone_size: .; cdr3_aa: CASSFLETGAGLTNEKLFF; cdr3_nt: TGCGCCAGCAGCTTCCTCGAGACAGGAGCGGGGTTGACTAATGAAAAACTGTTTTTT
d_call: .; j_call: TRBJ1-2; v_call: TRBV7-9; clone_size: .; cdr3_aa: CASSPPGQSGGYTF; cdr3_nt: TGTGCCAGCAGCCCCCCAGGACAGTCCGGTGGCTACACCTTC
d_call: TRBD1; j_call: TRBJ1-2; v_call: TRBV6-1; clone_size: .; cdr3_aa: CASKARGLDGYTF; cdr3_nt: TGTGCCAGCAAAGCCAGGGGGCTCGATGGCTACACCTTC
d_call: TRBD2; j_call: TRBJ2-3; v_call: TRBV28; clone_size: .; cdr3_aa: CASNSGGTDTQYF; cdr3_nt: TGTGCCAGCAATAGCGGGGGCACAGATACGCAGTATTTT
d_call: .; j_call: TRBJ1-5; v_call: TRBV27; clone_size: .; cdr3_aa: CASSSGGQPQHF; cdr3_nt: TGTGCCAGCAGTTCCGGAGGTCAGCCCCAGCATTTT
d_call: .; j_call: TRBJ1-4; v_call: TRBV7-9; clone_size: few; cdr3_aa: CASSQAVWGGNEKLFF; cdr3_nt: TGTGCCAGCAGCCAAGCCGTCTGGGGCGGTAATGAAAAACTGTTTTTT
d_call: TRBD2; j_call: TRBJ2-7; v_call: TRBV5-5; clone_size: .; cdr3_aa: CASSLEAGGAEQYF; cdr3_nt: TGTGCCAGCAGCTTGGAGGCCGGGGGGGCCGAGCAGTACTTC
d_call: .; j_call: TRBJ2-4; v_call: TRBV6-1; clone_size: .; cdr3_aa: CASSEQLAKNIQYF; cdr3_nt: TGTGCCAGCAGCGAACAGTTGGCCAAAAACATTCAGTACTTC
d_call: .; j_call: TRBJ2-3; v_call: TRBV5-6; clone_size: .; cdr3_aa: CASSLALGRVVDTQYF; cdr3_nt: TGTGCCAGCAGCTTGGCTCTCGGCAGGGTGGTAGATACGCAGTATTTT
d_call: .; j_call: TRBJ2-7; v_call: TRBV5-1; clone_size: .; cdr3_aa: CASSGPHGGQSYEQYF; cdr3_nt: TGCGCCAGCAGCGGTCCACACGGGGGGCAGTCCTACGAGCAGTACTTC
d_call: .; j_call: TRBJ2-5; v_call: TRBV18; clone_size: .; cdr3_aa: CASSPQEHVGGWTQYF; cdr3_nt: TGTGCCAGCTCACCGCAAGAACATGTCGGAGGTTGGACCCAGTACTTC
d_call: .; j_call: TRBJ1-6; v_call: TRBV9; clone_size: .; cdr3_aa: CASSVSGETYNSPLHF; cdr3_nt: TGTGCCAGCAGCGTGAGCGGGGAAACCTATAATTCACCCCTCCACTTT
d_call: TRBD2; j_call: TRBJ2-1; v_call: TRBV13; clone_size: .; cdr3_aa: CASSLPAWAGEFNEQFF; cdr3_nt: TGTGCCAGCAGCCTTCCCGCGTGGGCGGGAGAATTCAATGAGCAGTTCTTC
d_call: TRBD1; j_call: TRBJ2-7; v_call: TRBV5-1; clone_size: .; cdr3_aa: CASNPDRGTSGEQYF; cdr3_nt: TGCGCCAGCAACCCCGACAGGGGCACTTCGGGGGAGCAGTACTTC
d_call: .; j_call: TRBJ2-1; v_call: TRBV5-1; clone_size: .; cdr3_aa: CASSLGGRSYNEQFF; cdr3_nt: TGCGCCAGCAGCTTGGGGGGGCGCTCCTACAATGAGCAGTTCTTC
d_call: TRBD1; j_call: TRBJ1-2; v_call: TRBV27; clone_size: .; cdr3_aa: CASSLTTGGGYGYTF; cdr3_nt: TGTGCCAGCAGTTTAACCACAGGGGGCGGCTATGGCTACACCTTC
d_call: .; j_call: TRBJ1-2; v_call: TRBV18; clone_size: .; cdr3_aa: CASSPRQDRNYGYTF; cdr3_nt: TGTGCCAGCTCACCTCGACAGGATCGTAACTATGGCTACACCTTC
d_call: .; j_call: TRBJ1-1; v_call: TRBV10-3; clone_size: .; cdr3_aa: CAISPREGQKNTEAFF; cdr3_nt: TGTGCCATCAGCCCGCGAGAGGGCCAGAAGAACACTGAAGCTTTCTTT